This TCR beta chain was identified in a study of CD8+CD57+ T cells in acquired aplastic anemia. At the level of the study: Sorted CD4+ and CD8+ cells gave an average of roughly 3.2 ug of DNA.

Per the germline V gene, CDR1 is SQVTM and CDR2 is ANQGSEA. The CDR3 loop spans 12 amino acids. V was pared by 2 bases and J by 5 bases, with 10 bases between. Study outcomes and limitations: Controls and patients did not differ significantly in CD8+ Simpson's diversity. In common between the patients and the controls were twenty-nine CD8+ CDR3 sequences.

Remarks on this clonotype: Its target is not known.

Both TCR beta VDJ combination and CDR3 sequence profiling were carried out. Genomic DNA was the template for this profiling. Via MiXCR, TCRdb re-called the reads, giving one row per CDR3 protein. Of about 190,000 distinct CDR3 sequences in the sample, around 50% were seen once. The chain is built from TRBV29-1 and TRBJ2-7, with a possible D match to TRBD1 (6 bases). The source is a human donor in good health, serving as a control. The sample taken for sequencing was sorted CD4+, CD8+, or CD8+CD57+ T cells (not recorded which) from PBMCs. CDR3 bases: TGCAGCGTTGAAAAAGGGGGAAACGAGCAGTACTTC. It is translated as CSVEKGGNEQYF.